This TCR beta chain originates from a study of blood T cell repertoires in COVID-19. Across the study: Samples representing acute and convalescent COVID-19 were sourced from the United States, Italy and Spain. From T cells, B-cell-depleted T cells, or PBMCs came the material, which was cDNA or gDNA.

Authors' methods: Reference gene primers were amplified, and this amplification served to estimate nucleated cell counts. Assay: immunoSEQ multiplex PCR; the TCRdb copy retains only in-frame clones and omits some. V, J and clone size reflect that table, while D and trimming were determined from the DNA. This sample has around 120,000 clones, with around 80% found just once. The germline V gene encodes CDR1 LNHDA and CDR2 SQIVND (reference sequence). V lost 3 bases to trimming and J lost 1 base, with 9 bases between them. This CDR3 is built from 14 residues. The chain uses TRBV19 and TRBJ2-5, with D unresolved. This TCR came from a man aged 70 or older with acute or convalescent COVID-19. Sequenced: peripheral blood. The CDR3 DNA follows: TGTGCCAGTAGTATTGGCAGGATCCAAGAGACCCAGTACTTC. Its translation: CASSIGRIQETQYF.